This T cell receptor (beta chain) emerged from a study of Ad26.COV2.S vaccination and SARS-CoV-2 variants. V was pared by 2 bases and J by 1 base, with 0 bases of the junction left unmatched. This CDR3 has 15 amino acids. Germline V gene data show CDR1 as SGHDT and CDR2 as YYEEEE. The repertoire was sequenced with immunoSEQ multiplex PCR; TCRdb's copy has only in-frame clones and lacks some. The sample has more than 300,000 clones, around 84% seen once; the top ten hold 1.5% to 2.5%. This sample's treatment: over 15 received Ad26.COV2.S at low or high dose, single or two shots; about 5 received placebo; per-sample allocation not given. Specimen acquisition occurred on day 63 following the initial vaccine or placebo injection. Adults aged 18-55 years in Boston included the donor. Immunization relied on an Ad26 vector, which expressed Wuhan-strain SARS-CoV-2 spike. This clone has just a few counts. Its antigen is as yet unknown.

Overall study findings and caveats: Among vaccine recipients, spike-specific TCR breadth exceeded that of placebo recipients. Researchers cautioned that TCR breadth and depth analyses may have underestimated total T cell responses.

Sample: peripheral blood, taken in a trial of Ad26.COV2.S vaccine versus placebo. The TCR was taken from a person aged 18-65 years who received the Ad26.COV2.S COVID-19 vaccine or a placebo. The gene calls are TRBV5-6 and TRBJ2-3, with 11 nucleotides matching TRBD2. CDR3 sequence: CASSLLAGGTDTQYF. The CDR3 DNA reads TGTGCCAGCAGCTTACTAGCGGGGGGCACAGATACGCAGTATTTT.